Sequencing of this T cell receptor (beta chain) was carried out in a study of blood T cell repertoires in COVID-19. Trimming took 6 bases from V and 6 from J, leaving 19 bases between them. Germline-derived CDR1 and CDR2 are SQVTM and ANQGSEA. The CDR3 sequence is 14 residues long. The repertoire was sequenced with immunoSEQ multiplex PCR; TCRdb's copy has only in-frame clones and lacks some. Here the sample spans approximately 120,000 clones, roughly 90% being singletons. Sequenced material: peripheral blood. The TCR sequence derives from a man aged 50 or older with acute or convalescent COVID-19. This chain connects TRBV29-1 to TRBJ2-3; D possibly corresponds to TRBD1 (6 bases). The CDR3 coding sequence is TGCAGCGTGGCATCAGGGGCGGCATGGGATACGCAGTATTTT. Its protein product is CSVASGAAWDTQYF.